This record covers a single TCR beta chain. The antigen is unknown. Unexposed donor CD4+ T cells date from about 2011-2019, before the COVID-19 pandemic. The cells were cultured for about ten days before CD4+ T cells were isolated. TCRdb's table, derived via immunoSEQ multiplex PCR, lists solely in-frame clones and lacks some. Among about 26,000 clones, more than 65% were seen once, and the ten largest hold more than 9%. The data were taken from a study of CD4 T cells in relation to SARS-CoV-2 and coronaviruses. On the study more broadly: TCR beta CDR3s were sequenced after roughly nine-day antigen culture of PBMCs.

Germline trimming cut 5 bases from V and 5 bases from J; bases unmatched to any gene: 7. CDR1 and CDR2 from the germline V gene are MNHEY and SVGEGT. This CDR3 comprises 15 residues. The source material was CD4+ T cells from PBMCs, cultured in vitro. The chain carries TRBV6-2 or TRBV6-3 and TRBJ2-2; 8 bases are a match to TRBD1. The source is a human donor in good health. The CDR3: CASSETGAGTGELFF. The CDR3 region has the DNA TGTGCCAGCAGTGAGACAGGGGCAGGGACCGGGGAGCTGTTTTTT.